A single T cell receptor beta chain is shown here with its context. This specimen comes from a study of Ad26.COV2.S vaccination and SARS-CoV-2 variants. The CDR3 covers 13 residues. CDR1 is SGHDT, CDR2 YYEEEE, per germline. Trimming removed 4 bases from V and 4 bases from J, with 11 bases in between. Sequencing was performed with immunoSEQ multiplex PCR; in TCRdb, only in-frame clones are kept and a portion is missing. The profile shows more than 300,000 clones, roughly 86% of them singletons. Treatment described: roughly 19 received Ad26.COV2.S at low or high dose, single or two shots; roughly 5 received placebo; per-sample allocation not given. Sampling was performed 63 days after the first vaccine or placebo injection.

This TCR was sampled from a person aged 18-65 years who received the Ad26.COV2.S COVID-19 vaccine or a placebo. Specimen: peripheral blood, collected in a trial of Ad26.COV2.S vaccine versus placebo. The J gene is TRBJ1-1, the V gene TRBV5-6; D is perhaps TRBD1 (5 bases). The CDR3 sequence is CASSPRGGTEAFF. CDR3 nucleotides: TGTGCCAGCAGCCCGCGGGGGGGCACTGAAGCTTTCTTT.